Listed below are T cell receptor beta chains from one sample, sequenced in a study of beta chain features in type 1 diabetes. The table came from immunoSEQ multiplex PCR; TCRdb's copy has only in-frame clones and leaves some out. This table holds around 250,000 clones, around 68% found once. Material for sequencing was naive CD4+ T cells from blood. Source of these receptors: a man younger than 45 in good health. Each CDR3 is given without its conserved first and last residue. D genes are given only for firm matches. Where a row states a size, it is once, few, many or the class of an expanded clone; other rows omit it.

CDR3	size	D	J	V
ASSKEAESTDTQY	.	.	TRBJ2-3	TRBV21-1
ASSFQQGGSEKLF	.	TRBD1	TRBJ1-4	TRBV2
AWSVGRQPSLEQY	.	.	TRBJ2-7	TRBV30
ASSQVSYEQY	few	.	TRBJ2-7	TRBV6-6
ASRTLTSAKSGELF	.	TRBD2	TRBJ2-2	TRBV19
SVEKGRGEGYT	once	.	TRBJ1-2	TRBV29-1
ASGSRPGTQY	.	.	TRBJ2-5	TRBV12-5
ASSRTRETQY	few	.	TRBJ2-5	TRBV6-6
ASSLTAGIYEQY	.	.	TRBJ2-7	TRBV11-1
ASSPSLAGFSEQF	.	TRBD2	TRBJ2-1	TRBV5-6
ASSYWRNTEAF	.	.	TRBJ1-1	TRBV6-5
ASSESLGGTGELF	once	.	TRBJ2-2	TRBV10-1
ASSLEAGAGYT	.	.	TRBJ1-2	TRBV7-9
ASRGGGGPKNIQY	.	.	TRBJ2-4	TRBV25-1
SVLTGINTGELF	.	.	TRBJ2-2	TRBV29-1
SVGRGAPYEQY	.	.	TRBJ2-7	TRBV29-1
ASSLSSYEQY	.	.	TRBJ2-7	TRBV2
ASRIYGYT	.	.	TRBJ1-2	TRBV30
AWSGQGGTEAF	few	TRBD1	TRBJ1-1	TRBV30
ASSLDHGEQY	.	.	TRBJ2-7	TRBV13
ASSPHGERYNEQF	.	.	TRBJ2-1	TRBV7-2
ASSLIGKGGYT	few	.	TRBJ1-2	TRBV5-6
AWSVRDEQY	.	.	TRBJ2-7	TRBV30
SAVLKDVEY	.	.	TRBJ1-3	TRBV20-1
ASSVGSSGNTIY	.	.	TRBJ1-3	TRBV9
SVGGSERTQY	.	.	TRBJ2-5	TRBV29-1
ASSPRGRETQY	once	.	TRBJ2-5	TRBV18
AWTHRLDTQY	few	.	TRBJ2-3	TRBV30
ASSVGIHEQF	.	.	TRBJ2-1	TRBV9
SATTRDTQY	.	.	TRBJ2-3	TRBV20-1
AIADTLSTDTQY	.	.	TRBJ2-3	TRBV10-3
ASSVEAYGYT	few	.	TRBJ1-2	TRBV9
ASSLEGQEGDTQY	few	.	TRBJ2-3	TRBV7-2
AWSEGQHNSPLH	.	.	TRBJ1-6	TRBV30
SVGDSSNQPQH	few	TRBD1	TRBJ1-5	TRBV29-1
ASSQDLEAASSYEQY	.	.	TRBJ2-7	TRBV4-3
ASSADRDRPLH	.	TRBD1	TRBJ1-6	TRBV18
ASRTGVGANVLT	once	TRBD1	TRBJ2-6	TRBV25-1
ASSVEGQGYYGYT	.	TRBD1	TRBJ1-2	TRBV9
ASSSTGNDYGYT	.	.	TRBJ1-2	TRBV11-2
ASSVDLGYEQY	.	.	TRBJ2-7	TRBV9
AWSITPGRTYGYT	.	.	TRBJ1-2	TRBV30
SVATKNIQY	few	.	TRBJ2-4	TRBV29-1
ASSQEASGTKETQY	once	TRBD2	TRBJ2-5	TRBV4-1
AWSEQGREKLF	.	.	TRBJ1-4	TRBV30
ASSPLAGEGTDTQY	.	TRBD2	TRBJ2-3	TRBV4-2
ASSENTGNEQF	.	.	TRBJ2-1	TRBV2
ASSDPGFGTDTQY	.	.	TRBJ2-3	TRBV10-1
AWTNSGANVLT	.	.	TRBJ2-6	TRBV30
ASSQCEGRTEAF	.	.	TRBJ1-1	TRBV23-1
AWGRTQGFEV	.	TRBD1	TRBJ2-1	TRBV30
ASSQERREQY	.	.	TRBJ2-7	TRBV14
ACWTGISGTEAF	few	.	TRBJ1-1	TRBV30
ASSYSKGGGSNEQF	.	.	TRBJ2-1	TRBV6-6